What follows is one T cell receptor beta chain and its context. Its recognized antigen is unknown. The record has no base qualities; no much larger clone is one base away. This sample was included in a study of identical twins listed by TCRdb under 2016. About the full investigation: To test whether fetal clonotypes persist, the study used deep sequencing on TCR alpha and beta repertoires from monozygotic twins, unrelated adults of various ages, and cord blood. To rule out contamination, replicate twin experiments were performed at different times with different library preparation protocols.

Only healthy Caucasian donors were included. Three unrelated non-twin adults were also sequenced: a male aged 18 to 29, a male aged 50 to 60 and a female aged 50 to 60. Miltenyi CD45RO+ enrichment and human naive T-cell isolation kits were used to isolate memory (CD45RO+) and naive T cells from PBMC. Libraries were constructed by 5' RACE. The instrument given in TCRdb is Illumina HiSeq 2000. Template switching added a universal primer binding site, and the final cDNA carried a unique molecular identifier that allowed TCR cDNA molecules to be counted accurately. Specific primers in the conserved constant-segment region were used to synthesize first-strand cDNA for the TCR alpha and beta chains. Each cDNA library was double barcoded, with a SMART-Mk sample barcode plus Illumina barcodes, to control for contamination. TruSeq adapter sequences and Illumina sample barcodes were added in two successive PCR steps. The TCR alpha and beta cDNA libraries were sequenced on the Illumina HiSeq platform using custom primers. The paper's processing steps were these. MiGEC processed the raw reads to extract unique molecular identifiers, while MiXCR was used to determine the CDR3 positions. For each individual, recombination models were inferred using an EM algorithm with the repgenHMM and IGoR tools. Shared clonotypes were analyzed with the tcR package in R, and sharing was normalized by the product of cloneset sizes. To study raw recombination without the effects of thymic and clonal selection, out-of-frame nonproductive sequences were analyzed. TCRdb ran its own pipeline on the public reads, namely fastp trimming at Q25 and MiXCR clone calling, and kept in-frame beta chains. Each CDR3 protein gets just one entry, which takes the most common genes and DNA from the rows behind it. The V and J calls and clone size come from TCRdb's table, not from the authors' own analysis. In this sample the table shows 400,000 to 500,000 distinct CDR3 sequences, roughly 18% of which occur a single time. The biggest ten clones account for around 12% of the sample.

Broad study findings and their caveats: Out-of-frame TCR alpha sequences shared between twins showed an excess of low generation-probability sequences compared with coincidental sharing between unrelated individuals. The excess sharing between twins in beta out-of-frame sequences was weaker because fewer shared sequences reduced the signal-to-noise ratio. Because the same donors could not be followed over many years, conclusions were based on cross-sectional statistical analysis. Abundant cord blood beta clonotypes had fewer insertions, young adult naive repertoires showed a similar but weaker trend, and memory repertoires showed no such trend. Zero-insertion analyses could be partly confounded by invariant T cells such as MAIT and iNKT, though diverse VJ usage argued against such confounding for most clonotypes. In monozygotic twins, recombination models systematically underestimated out-of-frame TCR alpha sharing, but the models matched the sharing seen between unrelated individuals.

The sequencing sample was made of naive T cells sorted from blood. The sample's cell subset or site, from its label and the paper: cells isolated with a human naive T-cell isolation kit. The TCR was taken from a man aged 45-60 years in good health.

Here the CDR3 is given as CASSPLAGETYNEQFF. The nucleotides are TGTGCCAGCAGTCCCCTAGCGGGAGAAACCTACAATGAGCAGTTCTTC. The chain couples TRBV25-1 to TRBJ2-1; 10 central bases correspond to TRBD2. In the germline V gene, CDR1 corresponds to MGHDK and CDR2 to SYGVNS. V is trimmed back by 5 bases and J by 2 bases, and the junction contains 6 bases that no gene match accounts for. The CDR3 runs 16 amino acids, cysteine and phenylalanine included. This entry keeps only the CDR3 DNA: 48 bases, framed from base 1.